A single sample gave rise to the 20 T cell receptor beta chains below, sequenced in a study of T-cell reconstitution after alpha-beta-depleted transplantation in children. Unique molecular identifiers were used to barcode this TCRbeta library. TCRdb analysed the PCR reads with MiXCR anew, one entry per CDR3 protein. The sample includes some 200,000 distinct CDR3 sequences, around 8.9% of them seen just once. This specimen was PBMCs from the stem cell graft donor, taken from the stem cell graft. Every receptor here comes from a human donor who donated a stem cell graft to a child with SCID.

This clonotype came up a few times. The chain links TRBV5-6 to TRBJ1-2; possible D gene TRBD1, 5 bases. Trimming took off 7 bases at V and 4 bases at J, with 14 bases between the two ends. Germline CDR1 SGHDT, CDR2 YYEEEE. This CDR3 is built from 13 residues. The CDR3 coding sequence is TGTGCCAGCGGCCCGGGACTCTTCTATGGCTACACCTTC. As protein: CASGPGLFYGYTF.

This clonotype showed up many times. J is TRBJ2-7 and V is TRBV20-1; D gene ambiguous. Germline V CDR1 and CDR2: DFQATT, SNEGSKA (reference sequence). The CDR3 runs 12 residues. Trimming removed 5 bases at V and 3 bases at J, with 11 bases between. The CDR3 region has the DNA TGCAGTGCTCCACTGCCGGGCTACGAGCAGTACTTC. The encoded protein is CSAPLPGYEQYF.

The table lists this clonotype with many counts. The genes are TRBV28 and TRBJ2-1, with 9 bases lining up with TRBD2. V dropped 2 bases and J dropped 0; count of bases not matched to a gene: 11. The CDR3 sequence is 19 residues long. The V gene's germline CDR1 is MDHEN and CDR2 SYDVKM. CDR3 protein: CASSLLLAGTLNSYNEQFF. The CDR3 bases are TGTGCCAGCAGTTTACTGCTAGCGGGGACCCTTAACTCCTACAATGAGCAGTTCTTC.

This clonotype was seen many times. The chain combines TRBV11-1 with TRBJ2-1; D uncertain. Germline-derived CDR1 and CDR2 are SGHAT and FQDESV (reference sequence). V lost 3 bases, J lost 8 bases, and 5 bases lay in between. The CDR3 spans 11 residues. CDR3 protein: CASSLKHEQFF. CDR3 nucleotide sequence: TGTGCCAGCAGCTTGAAACATGAGCAGTTCTTC.

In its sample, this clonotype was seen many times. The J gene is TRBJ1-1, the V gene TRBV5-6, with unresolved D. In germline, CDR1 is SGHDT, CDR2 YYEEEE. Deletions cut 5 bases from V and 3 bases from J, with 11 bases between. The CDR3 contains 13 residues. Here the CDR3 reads CASSRATDTEAFF. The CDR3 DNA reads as TGTGCCAGCAGTCGGGCCACCGACACTGAAGCTTTCTTT.

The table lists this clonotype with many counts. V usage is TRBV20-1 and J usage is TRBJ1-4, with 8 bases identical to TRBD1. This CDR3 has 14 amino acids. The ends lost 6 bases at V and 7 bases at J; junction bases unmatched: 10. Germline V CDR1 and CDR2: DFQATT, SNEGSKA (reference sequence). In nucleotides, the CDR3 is TGCAGTGCGCGGACAGGGTTCGGGACTGAAAAACTGTTTTTT. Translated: CSARTGFGTEKLFF.

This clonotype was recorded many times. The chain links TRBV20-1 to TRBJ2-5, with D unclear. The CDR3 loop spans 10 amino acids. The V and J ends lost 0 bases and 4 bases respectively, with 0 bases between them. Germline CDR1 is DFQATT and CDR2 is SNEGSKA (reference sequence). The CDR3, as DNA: TGCAGTGCTAGAGAAGAGACCCAGTACTTC. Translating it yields CSAREETQYF.

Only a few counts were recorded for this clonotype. CDR3 bases: TGTGCCAGCACCCCTCTCGCGGGACTCCCGACCTACGAGCAGTACTTC. Encoded protein: CASTPLAGLPTYEQYF. This sequence joins TRBV6-2 or TRBV6-3 and TRBJ2-7, with D possibly being TRBD2 (6 bases). Germline CDR1 MNHEY, CDR2 SVGEGT. The CDR3 extends over 16 amino acids. The V and J ends lost 7 bases and 2 bases respectively, with 21 bases between them.

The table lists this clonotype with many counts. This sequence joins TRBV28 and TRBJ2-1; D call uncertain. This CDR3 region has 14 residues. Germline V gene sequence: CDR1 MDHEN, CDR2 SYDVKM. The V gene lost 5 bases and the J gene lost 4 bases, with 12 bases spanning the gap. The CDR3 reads CASSPVTIYNEQFF. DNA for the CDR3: TGTGCCAGCAGTCCAGTCACTATTTACAATGAGCAGTTCTTC.

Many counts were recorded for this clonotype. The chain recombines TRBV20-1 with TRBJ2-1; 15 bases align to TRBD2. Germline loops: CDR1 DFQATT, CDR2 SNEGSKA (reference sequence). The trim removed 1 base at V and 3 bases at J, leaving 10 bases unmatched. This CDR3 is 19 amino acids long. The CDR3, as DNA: TGCAGTGCTAGAGCCCCGGGACTAGCGGGGGGTCGCTTCTACAATGAGCAGTTCTTC. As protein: CSARAPGLAGGRFYNEQFF.

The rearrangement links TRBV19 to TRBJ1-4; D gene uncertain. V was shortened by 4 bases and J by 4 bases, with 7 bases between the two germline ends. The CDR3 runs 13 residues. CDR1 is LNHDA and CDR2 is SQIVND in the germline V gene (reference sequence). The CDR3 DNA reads TGTGCCAGTAGTAACGGACGTAATGAAAAACTGTTTTTT. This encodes CASSNGRNEKLFF.

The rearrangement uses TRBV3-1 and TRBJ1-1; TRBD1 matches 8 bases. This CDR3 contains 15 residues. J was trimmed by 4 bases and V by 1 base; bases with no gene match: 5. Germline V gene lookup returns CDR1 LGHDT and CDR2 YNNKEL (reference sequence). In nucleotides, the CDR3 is TGTGCCAGCAGCCAAGGACAGGGGTGGGGCACTGAAGCTTTCTTT. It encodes CASSQGQGWGTEAFF.

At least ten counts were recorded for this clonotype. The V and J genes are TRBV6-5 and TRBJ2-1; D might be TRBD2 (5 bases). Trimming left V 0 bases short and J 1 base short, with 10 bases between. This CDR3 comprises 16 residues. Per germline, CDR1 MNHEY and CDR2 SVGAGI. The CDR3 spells CASSYSIGESYNEQFF. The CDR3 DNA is TGTGCCAGCAGTTACTCTATCGGGGAATCCTACAATGAGCAGTTCTTC.

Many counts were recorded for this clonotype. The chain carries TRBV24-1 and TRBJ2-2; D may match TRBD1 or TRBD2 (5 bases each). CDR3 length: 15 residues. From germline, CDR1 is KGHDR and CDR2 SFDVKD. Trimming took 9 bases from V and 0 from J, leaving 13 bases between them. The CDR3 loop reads CATVRDPTNTGELFF. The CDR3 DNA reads TGTGCCACCGTCAGGGACCCTACGAACACCGGGGAGCTGTTTTTT.

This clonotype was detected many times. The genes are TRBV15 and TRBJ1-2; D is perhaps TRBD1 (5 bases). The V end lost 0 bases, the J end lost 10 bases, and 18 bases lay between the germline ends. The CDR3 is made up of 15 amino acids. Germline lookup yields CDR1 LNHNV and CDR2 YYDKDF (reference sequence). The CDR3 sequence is CATSRDAREVAAYTF. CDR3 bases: TGTGCCACCAGCAGAGACGCCAGGGAGGTCGCCGCCTACACCTTC.

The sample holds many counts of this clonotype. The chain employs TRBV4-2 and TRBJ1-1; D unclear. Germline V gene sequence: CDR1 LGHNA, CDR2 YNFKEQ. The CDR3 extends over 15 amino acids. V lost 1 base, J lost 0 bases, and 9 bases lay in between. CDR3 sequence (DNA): TGTGCCAGCAGCCAAGCATCAAGCGTGAACACTGAAGCTTTCTTT. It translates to CASSQASSVNTEAFF.

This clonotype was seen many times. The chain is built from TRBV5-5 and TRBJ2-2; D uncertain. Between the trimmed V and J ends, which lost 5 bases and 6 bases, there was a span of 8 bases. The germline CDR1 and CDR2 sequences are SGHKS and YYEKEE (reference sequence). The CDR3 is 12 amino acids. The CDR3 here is CASRYEPGELFF. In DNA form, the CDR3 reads TGTGCCAGCAGATATGAACCCGGGGAGCTGTTTTTT. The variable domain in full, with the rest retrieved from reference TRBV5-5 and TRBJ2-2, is DAGVTQSPTHLIKTRGQQVTLRCSPISGHKSVSWYQQVLGQGPQFIFQYYEKEERGRGNFPDRFSARQFPNYSSELNVNALLLGDSALYLCASRYEPGELFFGEGSRLTVL.

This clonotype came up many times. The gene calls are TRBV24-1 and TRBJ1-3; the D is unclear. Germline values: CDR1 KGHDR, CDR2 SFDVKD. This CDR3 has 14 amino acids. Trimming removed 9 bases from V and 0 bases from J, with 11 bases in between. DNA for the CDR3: TGTGCCACCGCCCACATATGCTCTGGAAACACCATATATTTT. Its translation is CATAHICSGNTIYF.

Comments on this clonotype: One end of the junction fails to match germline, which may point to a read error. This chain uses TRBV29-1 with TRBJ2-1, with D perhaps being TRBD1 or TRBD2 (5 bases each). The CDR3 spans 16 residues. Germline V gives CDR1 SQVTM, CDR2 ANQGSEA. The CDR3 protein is CSDERGEGSSYNGQFF. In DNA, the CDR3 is TGCAGCGATGAACGTGGTGAGGGGAGCTCCTACAATGGGCAGTTCTTC.

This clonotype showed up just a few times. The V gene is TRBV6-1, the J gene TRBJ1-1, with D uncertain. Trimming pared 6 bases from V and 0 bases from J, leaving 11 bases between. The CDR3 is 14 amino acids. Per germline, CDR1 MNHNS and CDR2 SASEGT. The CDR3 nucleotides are TGTGCCAGCAGCCGGCAGCTACTGAACACTGAAGCTTTCTTT. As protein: CASSRQLLNTEAFF.